These 25 T cell receptor beta chains were all obtained from the same sample, sequenced in a study of T cell responses to AZD1222 COVID-19 vaccine. Measured with immunoSEQ multiplex PCR; TCRdb has only the in-frame clones, and not every one. The sample includes about 180,000 clones, almost 90% of them seen just once. The material sequenced was peripheral blood, taken 28 days after the second AZD1222 dose. These receptor sequences come from an adult who received the AZD1222 COVID-19 vaccine.

The rearrangement joins TRBV7-9 to TRBJ1-6; D remains ambiguous. Deletions cut 1 base from V and 7 bases from J, with 8 bases between. This CDR3 is built from 14 residues. Germline CDR1 reads SEHNR; CDR2 reads FQNEAQ (reference sequence). CDR3 sequence reads: CASSLDLENSPLHF. CDR3 DNA: TGTGCCAGCAGCTTAGATCTTGAAAATTCACCCCTCCACTTT.

The CDR3 nucleotides read TGTGCCAGCAGCGTAACCCCAGGCCCCTTGAACACTGAAGCTTTCTTT. Translated, it gives CASSVTPGPLNTEAFF. The chain links TRBV9 to TRBJ1-1; D not certain. The CDR3 is made up of 16 amino acids. With 1 base removed from V and 0 bases from J, the gap between germline ends came to 13 bases. CDR1 and CDR2 from the germline V gene are SGDLS and YYNGEE.

V and J are TRBV5-4 and TRBJ1-1; no firm D call. CDR1 is SGHNT and CDR2 is YYREEE in the germline V gene (reference sequence). This CDR3 is 14 amino acids long. The V end was cut by 0 bases, the J end by 1 base, with 7 bases between. This CDR3 reads CASSLGGRNTEAFF. The CDR3 DNA sequence: TGTGCCAGCAGCTTGGGGGGAAGGAACACTGAAGCTTTCTTT.

There are a few counts of this clone. The V and J genes are TRBV6-1 and TRBJ2-6; TRBD1 matches 7 bases. V trimming: 3 bases; J trimming: 2 bases; junction bases outside the gene matches: 1. The germline gives CDR1 MNHNS, CDR2 SASEGT. The CDR3 is 15 amino acids. The chain's CDR3 is CASSEQGAGANVLTF. Written as DNA, the CDR3 is TGTGCCAGCAGTGAGCAGGGGGCTGGGGCCAACGTCCTGACTTTC.

Concerning this clone itself: This specimen includes other DNA sequences encoding the same CDR3. The chain couples TRBV19 to TRBJ2-3; D ambiguous. This CDR3 contains 14 residues. Germline CDR1 and CDR2: LNHDA and SQIVND (reference sequence). The V gene lost 0 bases and the J gene lost 2 bases, with 6 bases spanning the gap. The CDR3 DNA sequence: TGTGCCAGTAGTATAGATACAGTCACAGATACGCAGTATTTT. It yields the protein CASSIDTVTDTQYF.

The V call is TRBV3-1 (or the pseudogene TRBV3-2), the J call TRBJ2-7; D possibly matches TRBD1 or TRBD2 (5 bases each). CDR3 size: 16 residues. Per the germline V gene, CDR1 is LGHDT and CDR2 is YNNKEL (reference sequence). V was pared by 6 bases and J by 6 bases, with 24 bases between. CDR3: CASSAMGPGTLPEQYF. The CDR3 coding sequence is TGTGCCAGCAGTGCCATGGGGCCAGGGACCCTCCCCGAGCAGTACTTC.

This chain uses TRBV2 with TRBJ2-7; maybe TRBD1 (5 bases). The CDR3 spans 15 residues. The germline CDR1 and CDR2 sequences are SNHLY and FYNNEI. V lost 6 bases and J lost 2, with 17 bases in between. The chain's CDR3 is CASSDRTPGPYEQYF. Here the CDR3 DNA reads TGTGCCAGCAGCGACAGAACACCCGGCCCCTACGAGCAGTACTTC.

The gene calls are TRBV24-1 and TRBJ2-2; no clear D gene. This CDR3 has 15 amino acids. V was clipped by 9 bases and J by 8 bases, with 21 bases between them. Germline CDR1 KGHDR, CDR2 SFDVKD. In nucleotides, the CDR3 is TGTGCCACCGGGGAACGGCAGTCCTCATCAGGGGAGCTGTTTTTT. As protein: CATGERQSSSGELFF.

CDR3 sequence reads: CASSTQGFGNSPLHF. CDR3 DNA sequence: TGTGCCAGCAGTACTCAGGGGTTTGGTAATTCACCCCTCCACTTT. The chain has TRBV6-5 and TRBJ1-6, with D possibly TRBD1 on 6 matching bases. CDR1 and CDR2 (germline): MNHEY, SVGAGI. The CDR3 contains 15 residues. V dropped 5 bases and J dropped 6 bases, with 14 bases sitting between them.

This clone came up once. The rearrangement joins TRBV13 to TRBJ2-2; D perhaps matches TRBD1 (5 bases). V lost 7 bases and J lost 5, with 17 bases in between. The CDR3 spans 15 residues. Germline-derived CDR1 and CDR2 are PRHDT and FYEKMQ (reference sequence). The CDR3: CASTRVTGLTGELFF. CDR3 DNA: TGTGCCAGCACCAGGGTGACCGGCCTTACCGGGGAGCTGTTTTTT.

This clone appeared a few times. The rearrangement joins TRBV11-2 to TRBJ2-1, with a possible D match to TRBD1 (6 bases). V dropped 1 base and J dropped 9 bases, with 13 bases sitting between them. Per the germline V gene, CDR1 is SGHAT and CDR2 is FQNNGV. The CDR3 sequence is 14 residues long. The CDR3 spells CASSLVGGWGEQFF. The CDR3, as DNA: TGTGCCAGCAGCTTAGTTGGGGGCTGGGGTGAGCAGTTCTTC.

This rearrangement joins TRBV5-4 to TRBJ2-2; 7 bases are a match to TRBD1. Unmatched junction bases numbered 4, after V lost 0 bases and J lost 2 bases. Per the germline V gene, CDR1 is SGHNT and CDR2 is YYREEE (reference sequence). The CDR3 is 16 residues long. CDR3 in DNA: TGTGCCAGCAGCTTGGAAGGGACAGCTAACACCGGGGAGCTGTTTTTT. Translated: CASSLEGTANTGELFF.

The rearrangement joins TRBV19 to TRBJ2-3, with a possible D match to TRBD2 (7 bases). The CDR3 consists of 16 residues. Germline V gives CDR1 LNHDA, CDR2 SQIVND (reference sequence). V shed 5 bases and J shed 0 bases, with 15 bases lying between them. CDR3 region: CASSPTGGASTDTQYF. CDR3 in DNA: TGTGCCAGTAGTCCCACTGGGGGGGCTAGCACAGATACGCAGTATTTT.

The chain is built from TRBV7-3 and TRBJ2-5, with 7 bases aligning to TRBD1. The CDR3 extends over 15 amino acids. Germline CDR1 SGHTA, CDR2 FQGTGA. V lost 4 bases to trimming and J lost 7 bases; unmatched junction nucleotides: 12. The CDR3, as DNA: TGTGCCAGCAGCTCCGGACAGGAAGCTTATGGGACCCAGTACTTC. Translation gives CASSSGQEAYGTQYF.

The V gene is TRBV3-1 (or the pseudogene TRBV3-2), the J gene TRBJ1-1, with D perhaps matching TRBD1 (5 bases). Trimming took 6 bases from V and 1 from J, leaving 12 bases between them. There are 14 residues in the CDR3. CDR1 and CDR2 from the germline V gene are LGHDT and YNNKEL (reference sequence). The CDR3 sequence: CASRYRNGNTEAFF. The CDR3 nucleotides read TGTGCCAGCAGGTACAGGAACGGGAACACTGAAGCTTTCTTT.

The rearrangement links TRBV4-2 to TRBJ2-7; D is perhaps TRBD1 (6 bases). The CDR3 sequence is 14 residues long. Germline V gene sequence: CDR1 LGHNA, CDR2 YNFKEQ. The ends were cut back, 0 bases at V and 5 bases at J, with 11 bases in the middle. Here the CDR3 DNA reads TGTGCCAGCAGCCAAGATCAGGGGTGGAACGAGCAGTACTTC. Its protein is CASSQDQGWNEQYF.

The chain carries TRBV2 and TRBJ1-1; possible D gene TRBD1, 6 bases. Germline V gives CDR1 SNHLY, CDR2 FYNNEI. The CDR3 totals 16 residues. Trimming shortened V by 2 bases and J by 6 bases, and 19 bases separated the two germline ends. CDR3 region: CASSEIVGRTASEAFF. The CDR3 DNA reads TGTGCCAGCAGTGAAATAGTGGGTCGGACAGCCTCTGAAGCTTTCTTT.

The rearrangement links TRBV19 to TRBJ1-4; perhaps TRBD1 as D (5 bases). Germline-derived CDR1 and CDR2 are LNHDA and SQIVND (reference sequence). This CDR3 comprises 16 residues. The V gene lost 3 bases and the J gene lost 7 bases, with 18 bases spanning the gap. CDR3 in amino acids: CASSIGSITGGEKLFF. Here the CDR3 DNA reads TGTGCCAGTAGTATTGGTTCGATCACTGGGGGTGAAAAACTGTTTTTT.

The chain carries TRBV5-1 and TRBJ1-4; D is perhaps TRBD1 (6 bases). Germline-derived CDR1 and CDR2 are SGHRS and YFSETQ. The CDR3 spans 14 residues. V was shortened by 3 bases and J by 5 bases, with 11 bases between the two germline ends. The CDR3 nucleotides are TGCGCCAGCAGCTCACAGAGGGGGAATGAAAAACTGTTTTTT. This translates into CASSSQRGNEKLFF.

This clone turned up a few times. V and J are TRBV7-6 and TRBJ2-6; unclear D gene. The CDR3 is 15 amino acids. The germline gives CDR1 SGHVS, CDR2 FNYEAQ. The V end was cut by 7 bases, the J end by 0 bases, with 10 bases between. In DNA form, the CDR3 reads TGTGCCAGCACCCCCACCGCCTCTGGGGCCAACGTCCTGACTTTC. Translating it yields CASTPTASGANVLTF.

This clone was detected only once. This chain connects TRBV28 to TRBJ1-5, with a weak D call TRBD1 (5 bases). The V and J ends lost 7 bases and 5 bases respectively, with 15 bases between them. This CDR3 contains 14 residues. Germline V gene sequence: CDR1 MDHEN, CDR2 SYDVKM. CDR3 nucleotides: TGTGCCAGCACCCAGTGGGGGATTTATCAGCCCCAGCATTTT. It specifies CASTQWGIYQPQHF.

The chain combines TRBV3-1 (or the pseudogene TRBV3-2) with TRBJ2-5; maybe TRBD2 (6 bases). Germline lookup yields CDR1 LGHDT and CDR2 YNNKEL (reference sequence). This CDR3 comprises 20 residues. Between the trimmed V and J ends, which lost 0 bases and 5 bases, there was a span of 28 bases. CDR3 DNA: TGTGCCAGCAGCCAAGACCAACCGCCTCCCGGGACTGACGGATGGGAGACCCAGTACTTC. Residues: CASSQDQPPPGTDGWETQYF.

V gene TRBV6-1 combines with J gene TRBJ1-4, with D perhaps matching TRBD1 (5 bases). V lost 2 bases to trimming and J lost 5 bases, with 12 bases between them. The CDR3 is made up of 15 amino acids. CDR1 is MNHNS, CDR2 SASEGT, per germline. The CDR3 region has the DNA TGTGCCAGCAGTGAAATCGGGGCCTCAAATGAAAAACTGTTTTTT. Translation gives CASSEIGASNEKLFF.

V and J are TRBV19 and TRBJ2-3; 7 bases match TRBD2. The CDR3 consists of 15 residues. Germline CDR1 is LNHDA and CDR2 is SQIVND (reference sequence). V shed 2 bases, J shed 1 base, and the junction held 3 bases outside the gene matches. The CDR3 region has the DNA TGTGCCAGTAGTATACCTAGCGGACGCACAGATACGCAGTATTTT. This sequence encodes CASSIPSGRTDTQYF. Combining the CDR3 with reference TRBV19 and TRBJ2-3 gives the whole variable domain DGGITQSPKYLFRKEGQNVTLSCEQNLNHDAMYWYRQDPGQGLRLIYYSQIVNDFQKGDIAEGYSVSREKKESFPLTVTSAQKNPTAFYLCASSIPSGRTDTQYFGPGTRLTVL.

This clone was detected only once. V usage is TRBV19 and J usage is TRBJ1-5, with TRBD1 matching 11 bases. The CDR3 totals 17 residues. Looked up from germline, CDR1 is LNHDA and CDR2 is SQIVND (reference sequence). V was pared by 5 bases and J by 4 bases, with 10 bases of the junction left unmatched. In DNA, the CDR3 is TGTGCCAGTAGTGTGGAAAGAGGGACAGGGGGAAATCAGCCCCAGCATTTT. This translates into CASSVERGTGGNQPQHF.